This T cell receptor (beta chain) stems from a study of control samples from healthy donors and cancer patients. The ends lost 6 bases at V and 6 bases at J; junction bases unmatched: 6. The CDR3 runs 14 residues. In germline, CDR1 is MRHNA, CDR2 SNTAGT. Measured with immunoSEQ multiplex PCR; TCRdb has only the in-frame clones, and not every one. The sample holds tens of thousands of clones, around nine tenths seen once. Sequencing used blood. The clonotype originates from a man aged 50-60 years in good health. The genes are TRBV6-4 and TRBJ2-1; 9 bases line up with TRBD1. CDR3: CASSPGTGFNEQFF. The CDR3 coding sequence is TGTGCCAGCAGCCCCGGGACAGGGTTCAATGAGCAGTTCTTC.